This TCR beta chain was retrieved from a study of cytomegalovirus exposure and HLA in healthy donors. PCR primers comprised 60 Vbeta and 13 Jbeta primers. Libraries were prepared by immunoSEQ multiplex PCR; TCRdb keeps only in-frame clonotypes and omits some of them. The data hold fewer than 150,000 clones, with 77% observed a single time. CDR1 is MNHEY, CDR2 SMNVEV, per germline (reference sequence). The V and J ends lost 0 bases and 6 bases respectively, with 17 bases between them. This CDR3 region has 16 residues. Sequenced material: PBMCs. The TCR originated in a man aged 45-60 years in good health and CMV-seropositive. The J gene is TRBJ2-5, the V gene TRBV27; the D gene is possibly TRBD2 (7 bases). In DNA form, the CDR3 reads TGTGCCAGCAGTTTATCGAAGGGGGGGGGCGGGAAGACCCAGTACTTC. Translation gives CASSLSKGGGGKTQYF.